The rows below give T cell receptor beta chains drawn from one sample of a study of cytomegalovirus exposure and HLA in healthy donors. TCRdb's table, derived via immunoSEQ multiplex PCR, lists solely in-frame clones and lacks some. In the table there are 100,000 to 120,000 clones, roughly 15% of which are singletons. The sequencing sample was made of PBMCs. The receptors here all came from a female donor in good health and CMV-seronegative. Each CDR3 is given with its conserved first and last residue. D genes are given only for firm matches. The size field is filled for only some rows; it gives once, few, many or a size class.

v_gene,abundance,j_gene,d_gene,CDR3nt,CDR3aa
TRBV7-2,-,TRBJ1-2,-,TGTGCCAGCAGCCCCGACAACAATCCGATCTATGGCTACACCTTC,CASSPDNNPIYGYTF
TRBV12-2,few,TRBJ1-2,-,TGTGCAAGTCGCTTATTGGGGACAGGGCCTTTAGGCGGCTACACCTTC,CASRLLGTGPLGGYTF
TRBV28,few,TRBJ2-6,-,TGTGCCAGCAGTTCTAACTCTGGGGCCAACGTCCTGACTTTC,CASSSNSGANVLTF
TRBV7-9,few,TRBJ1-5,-,TGTGCCAGCAGTCAGGACTGGGAAAGCAATCAGCCCCAGCATTTT,CASSQDWESNQPQHF
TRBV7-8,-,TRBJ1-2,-,TGTGCCAGCAGCTTAGGGATAGCGGGGAATGTTGGCTACACCTTC,CASSLGIAGNVGYTF
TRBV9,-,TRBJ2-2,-,TGTGCCAGCAGCAACGACAGGGGAGGGTACACCGGGGAGCTGTTTTTT,CASSNDRGGYTGELFF
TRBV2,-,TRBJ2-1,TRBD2,TGTGCCAGCAGTGTAGTTGCGGGAGCATTCCGGGAGCAGTTCTTC,CASSVVAGAFREQFF
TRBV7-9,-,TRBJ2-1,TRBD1,TGTGCCAGCAGCCCGGGACAGGGGATCAATGAGCAGTTCTTC,CASSPGQGINEQFF
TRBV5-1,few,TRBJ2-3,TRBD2,TGCGCCAGCATCGTTGGGGGAGGGCCCTCAGATACGCAGTATTTT,CASIVGGGPSDTQYF
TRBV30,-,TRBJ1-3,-,TGTGCCTGGAGCTTTGGGGTTCGACAGGACTTCTCTGGAAACACCATATATTTT,CAWSFGVRQDFSGNTIYF
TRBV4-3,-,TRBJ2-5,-,TGCGCCAGCAGCCAAGATCATGCAGGGGTTGGGGAGACCCAGTACTTC,CASSQDHAGVGETQYF
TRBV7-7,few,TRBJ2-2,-,TGTGCTAGCAGCCGGGACATCAACACCGGGGAGCTGTTTTTT,CASSRDINTGELFF
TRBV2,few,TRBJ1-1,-,TGTGCCAGCAGTGAGAGAAGGGGCACTGAAGCTTTCTTT,CASSERRGTEAFF
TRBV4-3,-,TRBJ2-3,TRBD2,TGCGCCAGCAGCCAAAAGAGGTTCGCCGGGGGGGCCGGCACAGATACGCAGTATTTT,CASSQKRFAGGAGTDTQYF
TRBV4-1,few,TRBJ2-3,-,TGCGCCAGCAGCCAAGATCGTGTAGCTGCAGATACGCAGTATTTT,CASSQDRVAADTQYF
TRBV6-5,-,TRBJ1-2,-,TGTGCCAGCAGTTATGGAGGTTTCTATGGCTACACCTTC,CASSYGGFYGYTF
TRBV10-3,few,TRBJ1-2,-,TGTGCCATCAGTGAGTCGCGGACAATTGGCTACACCTTC,CAISESRTIGYTF
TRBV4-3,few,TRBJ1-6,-,TGCGCCAGCAGCCCTTCTTCTTCGGTTTCACCCCTCCACTTT,CASSPSSSVSPLHF